Following are 25 T cell receptor beta chains from one sample sequenced in a study of technical replicates of blood from a few donors. Method: immunoSEQ multiplex PCR; TCRdb's copy keeps in-frame clones and lacks some. The sample has tens of thousands of clones, approximately 94% seen once. The specimen was T cells isolated from PBMCs. The receptor source for this set is a human donor in good health.

V and J are TRBV2 and TRBJ2-1; D gene uncertain. The germline V gene encodes CDR1 SNHLY and CDR2 FYNNEI. CDR3 length: 12 amino acids. Trimming took 6 bases from V and 4 from J, leaving 7 bases between them. The CDR3 loop reads CASRLLYNEQFF. The CDR3 nucleotides read TGTGCCAGCAGGTTACTTTACAATGAGCAGTTCTTC.

The CDR3: CASSLTGGGYEQYF. The CDR3, as DNA: TGTGCCAGCTCCTTAACTGGAGGAGGCTACGAGCAGTACTTC. V gene TRBV27 combines with J gene TRBJ2-7; D is possibly TRBD2 (5 bases). The CDR3 extends over 14 amino acids. Germline CDR1 reads MNHEY; CDR2 reads SMNVEV (reference sequence). Between the trimmed V and J ends, which lost 8 bases and 3 bases, there was a span of 17 bases.

This chain joins TRBV10-1 and TRBJ1-5, with 7 bases aligning to TRBD1. CDR3 size: 15 residues. Germline V gene lookup returns CDR1 WNHNN and CDR2 SYGVQD (reference sequence). J was trimmed by 0 bases and V by 6 bases; bases with no gene match: 5. CDR3: CASRARDSSNQPQHF. The DNA of the CDR3 is TGCGCCAGCAGGGCCCGGGACAGTAGCAATCAGCCCCAGCATTTT.

This chain uses TRBV7-2 with TRBJ2-3; 10 bases map to TRBD2. Germline CDR1 and CDR2: SGHTA and FQGNSA. The CDR3 consists of 16 residues. V dropped 5 bases and J dropped 1; count of bases not matched to a gene: 6. CDR3 bases: TGTGCCAGCAGCCCTACTAGCGGGACACGCACAGATACGCAGTATTTT. Translated: CASSPTSGTRTDTQYF.

The chain has TRBV28 and TRBJ2-7, with D possibly being TRBD1 (6 bases). Germline-derived CDR1 and CDR2 are MDHEN and SYDVKM. V was cut by 7 bases and J by 3 bases, with 13 bases left in between. The CDR3 consists of 13 residues. CDR3 DNA sequence: TGTGCCAGCAACACCAGGGGTAACTACGAGCAGTACTTC. Its protein product is CASNTRGNYEQYF.

This clone is a singleton in its sample. The chain employs TRBV5-6 and TRBJ1-1; D not resolved. This CDR3 has 13 residues. V gave up 0 bases and J gave up 4 bases, with 7 bases separating them. Germline V gives CDR1 SGHDT, CDR2 YYEEEE. The CDR3 sequence: CASSLVESTEAFF. The CDR3 DNA is TGTGCCAGCAGCTTGGTGGAGAGCACTGAAGCTTTCTTT.

The V and J genes are TRBV6-1 and TRBJ2-1; the D is unclear. With 7 bases removed from V and 3 bases from J, the gap between germline ends came to 16 bases. The CDR3 sequence is 15 residues long. Germline assignment: CDR1 MNHNS and CDR2 SASEGT. DNA of the CDR3: TGTGCCAGCACTAAGGAGTCTCGGCGCTACAATGAGCAGTTCTTC. Translation gives CASTKESRRYNEQFF.

The chain uses TRBV4-2 and TRBJ2-7, with D hard to call. Trimming left V 0 bases short and J 2 bases short, with 8 bases between. Germline CDR1 and CDR2: LGHNA and YNFKEQ. This CDR3 has 14 residues. CDR3 loop: CASSQDPGTYEQYF. For the CDR3, the DNA is TGTGCCAGCAGCCAAGACCCGGGTACCTACGAGCAGTACTTC.

The chain carries TRBV6-5 and TRBJ2-1; D not certain. V gave up 10 bases and J gave up 4 bases, with 8 bases separating them. The CDR3 runs 11 residues. Germline V CDR1 and CDR2: MNHEY, SVGAGI. The CDR3 DNA reads TGTGCCACCAACCGGTACAATGAGCAGTTCTTC. Amino acid sequence: CATNRYNEQFF.

The V and J genes are TRBV28 and TRBJ2-1, with 8 bases identical to TRBD2. The CDR3 consists of 15 residues. Germline CDR1 and CDR2: MDHEN and SYDVKM. The trim removed 11 bases at V and 7 bases at J, leaving 16 bases unmatched. The CDR3: CASPPTAGVSNEQFF. CDR3 DNA: TGTGCCTCCCCACCCACAGCGGGAGTGAGTAATGAGCAGTTCTTC. Complete variable domain (other parts from reference TRBV28 and TRBJ2-1): DVKVTQSSRYLVKRTGEKVFLECVQDMDHENMFWYRQDPGLGLRLIYFSYDVKMKEKGDIPEGYSVSREKKERFSLILESASTNQTSMYLCASPPTAGVSNEQFFGPGTRLTVL.

The chain joins TRBV29-1 to TRBJ1-2; weak D call: TRBD1 (5 bases). Germline assignment: CDR1 SQVTM and CDR2 ANQGSEA. The V and J ends lost 6 bases and 5 bases respectively, with 19 bases between them. This CDR3 is built from 14 residues. DNA for the CDR3: TGCAGCGTAGTAAGAACAGGTGACTCTTATGGCTACACCTTC. This codes for CSVVRTGDSYGYTF.

The chain recombines TRBV13 with TRBJ2-1; possibly TRBD2 for D (5 bases). The CDR3 is 14 amino acids. Trimming left V 1 base short and J 4 bases short, with 8 bases between. Looked up from germline, CDR1 is PRHDT and CDR2 is FYEKMQ (reference sequence). This CDR3 reads CASSLDPGYNEQFF. In nucleotides, the CDR3 is TGTGCCAGCAGCTTAGACCCGGGGTACAATGAGCAGTTCTTC.

This chain joins TRBV27 and TRBJ2-7; D is uncertain. This CDR3 is 13 amino acids long. Germline values: CDR1 MNHEY, CDR2 SMNVEV (reference sequence). The V and J ends lost 1 base and 3 bases respectively, with 7 bases between them. The CDR3 spells CASSLFNGYEQYF. CDR3 nucleotides: TGTGCCAGCAGTTTATTTAACGGCTACGAGCAGTACTTC.

The chain combines TRBV7-2 with TRBJ2-1; possibly TRBD1 for D (6 bases). The germline V gene has CDR1 SGHTA and CDR2 FQGNSA. The CDR3 has 16 amino acids. V lost 4 bases and J lost 5, with 18 bases in between. The CDR3 sequence: CASSYREVGSHNEQFF. The CDR3 DNA reads as TGTGCCAGCAGCTACAGGGAAGTGGGATCTCACAATGAGCAGTTCTTC.

The chain couples TRBV4-3 to TRBJ2-3; possibly TRBD2 for D (5 bases). V lost 1 base to trimming and J lost 3 bases, with 14 bases between them. The CDR3 is 16 amino acids. Germline-derived CDR1 and CDR2 are LGHNA and YSLEER. The chain's CDR3 is CASSQVAGHGTDTQYF. For the CDR3, the DNA is TGCGCCAGCAGCCAAGTCGCGGGCCATGGGACAGATACGCAGTATTTT.

The chain combines TRBV10-3 with TRBJ2-7; 11 bases match TRBD2. Trimming took 7 bases from V and 3 from J; bases not matched to a gene: 11. Germline V gene sequence: CDR1 ENHRY, CDR2 SYGVKD. The CDR3 length is 16 residues. The CDR3: CAIIGTSGRRGYEQYF. The CDR3 DNA follows: TGTGCCATCATAGGGACTAGCGGTCGTCGGGGCTACGAGCAGTACTTC.

This clone came up once. The rearrangement joins TRBV7-8 to TRBJ1-1; TRBD1 agrees at 7 bases. The germline gives CDR1 SGHVS, CDR2 FQNEAQ. The CDR3 length is 14 residues. V lost 0 bases to trimming and J lost 11 bases; unmatched junction nucleotides: 9. CDR3 DNA: TGTGCCAGCAGCTTAGCGCAGGGGGTGGTGAAGGCTTTCTTT. Translating gives CASSLAQGVVKAFF.

The CDR3 nucleotides read TGTGCCAGCAGGGAGGGGACAGGTAATACCTACGAGCAGTACTTC. Protein sequence: CASREGTGNTYEQYF. This chain uses TRBV2 with TRBJ2-7, with 8 bases identical to TRBD1. This CDR3 is built from 15 residues. Trimming took 6 bases from V and 2 from J; bases not matched to a gene: 9. Germline CDR1 SNHLY, CDR2 FYNNEI.

There are a few counts of this clone. The chain has TRBV11-3 and TRBJ2-6; D is unresolved. CDR3 size: 15 residues. Per germline, CDR1 SGHNT and CDR2 YENEEA. V was shortened by 4 bases and J by 0 bases, with 7 bases between the two germline ends. The CDR3 protein is CASSSTHSGANVLTF. CDR3 sequence (DNA): TGTGCCAGCAGCTCGACACACTCTGGGGCCAACGTCCTGACTTTC.

The rearrangement uses TRBV7-9 and TRBJ2-1; D is undetermined. CDR3 size: 12 residues. The germline V and J ends were trimmed by 8 bases and 0 bases, with 5 bases remaining between them. CDR1 and CDR2 (germline): SEHNR, FQNEAQ (reference sequence). The CDR3 DNA reads TGTGCCAGCCGTAGCTCCTACAATGAGCAGTTCTTC. Amino acid sequence: CASRSSYNEQFF.

J is TRBJ2-5 and V is TRBV15; D might be TRBD2 (5 bases). Between the trimmed V and J ends, which lost 0 bases and 0 bases, there was a span of 11 bases. The germline CDR1 and CDR2 sequences are LNHNV and YYDKDF (reference sequence). The CDR3 contains 16 residues. The CDR3 reads CATSRDRAGNQETQYF. CDR3 coding DNA: TGTGCCACCAGCAGAGATCGAGCCGGGAACCAAGAGACCCAGTACTTC.

This clone has a single count. The genes are TRBV2 and TRBJ2-7; D remains ambiguous. The ends were cut back, 5 bases at V and 6 bases at J, with 5 bases in the middle. The CDR3 length is 10 residues. The germline CDR1 and CDR2 sequences are SNHLY and FYNNEI. The CDR3 region is CASSLSEQYF. Here the CDR3 DNA reads TGTGCCAGCAGTCTTAGCGAGCAGTACTTC.

This clone was seen only once. The chain has TRBV11-2 and TRBJ2-7; a weak D match, TRBD1 (5 bases). This CDR3 is 13 amino acids long. V was cut by 1 base and J by 4 bases, with 8 bases left in between. Germline CDR1 and CDR2: SGHAT and FQNNGV. CDR3 amino acids: CASSLGTGYEQYF. In DNA form, the CDR3 reads TGTGCCAGCAGCTTAGGCACAGGATACGAGCAGTACTTC. The full variable domain, rest sourced from reference TRBV11-2 and TRBJ2-7, is EAGVAQSPRYKIIEKRQSVAFWCNPISGHATLYWYQQILGQGPKLLIQFQNNGVVDDSQLPKDRFSAERLKGVDSTLKIQPAKLEDSAVYLCASSLGTGYEQYFGPGTRLTVT.

In its sample, this clone was seen once. The chain has TRBV7-2 and TRBJ2-7; 9 bases line up with TRBD1. After removal of 11 bases from V and 3 bases from J, the junction contained 8 bases not matched to a gene. Germline V gene data show CDR1 as SGHTA and CDR2 as FQGNSA. This CDR3 spans 13 amino acids. This CDR3 is CAGGQGIHYEQYF. The CDR3 DNA reads as TGTGCCGGGGGACAGGGAATACACTACGAGCAGTACTTC.

The V and J genes are TRBV27 and TRBJ1-2, with 7 bases aligning to TRBD1. In germline, CDR1 is MNHEY, CDR2 SMNVEV (reference sequence). J gave up 7 bases and V 3 bases, and 8 bases lay outside the gene matches. This CDR3 is 14 amino acids long. Written as DNA, the CDR3 is TGTGCCAGCAGTTTGGCAGGGGGAAGAGGTGGCTACACCTTC. It specifies CASSLAGGRGGYTF.